The 7 T cell receptor beta chains reported below all come from one sample, sequenced in a study of CD8+ T cells in alopecia areata. cDNA reverse transcribed from extracted RNA served as the sequencing template. Sequenced by immunoSEQ multiplex PCR; TCRdb stores in-frame clones only, minus some. The table shows roughly 180,000 clones, with approximately 56% occurring only once. Described treatment: oral pan-JAK inhibitor, 5-10 mg twice daily. The starting material was CD4+ T cells sorted from blood, obtained at week 4, from a patient treated with tofacitinib. These receptors came from a human donor with alopecia areata.

V and J are TRBV30 and TRBJ1-1; no clear D gene. The CDR3 extends over 12 amino acids. Per germline, CDR1 GTSNPN and CDR2 SVGIG (reference sequence). V was shortened by 0 bases and J by 8 bases, with 10 bases between the two germline ends. CDR3 bases: TGTGCCTGGAGTGTAAATGTGGGCGAAGCTTTCTTT. It encodes CAWSVNVGEAFF. Variable domain in full (rest from reference TRBV30 and TRBJ1-1): SQTIHQWPATLVQPVGSPLSLECTVEGTSNPNLYWYRQAAGRGLQLLFYSVGIGQISSEVPQNLSASRPQDRQFILSSKKLLLSDSGFYLCAWSVNVGEAFFGQGTRLTVV.

The rearrangement links TRBV6-5 to TRBJ2-5, with 8 bases fitting TRBD2. The germline gives CDR1 MNHEY, CDR2 SVGAGI. The CDR3 has 14 residues. The J segment lost 5 bases and the V segment lost 6 bases, leaving 8 bases of the junction unmatched. The CDR3 is CASSRPGGPETQYF. The CDR3 DNA is TGTGCCAGCAGCCGACCGGGGGGGCCGGAGACCCAGTACTTC.

The chain employs TRBV5-6 and TRBJ2-1, with D maybe TRBD1 (6 bases). V was clipped by 4 bases and J by 9 bases, with 17 bases between them. The CDR3 covers 14 residues. Germline CDR1 reads SGHDT; CDR2 reads YYEEEE. CDR3 nucleotides: TGTGCCAGCAGCCGTCCGGCGAGGGGGTTTGAGCAGTTCTTC. Translating it yields CASSRPARGFEQFF.

This clone was found once. The chain carries TRBV29-1 and TRBJ2-5, with D unresolved. The V end lost 8 bases, the J end lost 0 bases, and 13 bases lay between the germline ends. Germline V gives CDR1 SQVTM, CDR2 ANQGSEA. The CDR3 spans 13 residues. The CDR3 coding sequence is TGCAGCTCCCTCGGGCAGTACCAAGAGACCCAGTACTTC. Translating it yields CSSLGQYQETQYF.

This clone was seen a handful of times. The rearrangement joins TRBV7-9 to TRBJ1-4, with a tentative D call TRBD1 (6 bases). Germline V CDR1 and CDR2: SEHNR, FQNEAQ (reference sequence). The CDR3 is 13 amino acids. V was pared by 3 bases and J by 8 bases, with 10 bases between. CDR3 in amino acids: CASSFGQLEKLFF. For the CDR3, the DNA is TGTGCCAGCAGCTTTGGACAGCTAGAAAAACTGTTTTTT. The variable domain in full, completed from reference TRBV7-9 and TRBJ1-4, reads DTGVSQNPRHKITKRGQNVTFRCDPISEHNRLYWYRQTLGQGPEFLTYFQNEAQLEKSRLLSDRFSAERPKGSFSTLEIQRTEQGDSAMYLCASSFGQLEKLFFGSGTQLSVL.

Only a few counts were recorded for this clone. The genes are TRBV11-3 and TRBJ2-4; possible D gene TRBD2, 5 bases. The CDR3 spans 13 residues. With 2 bases removed from V and 5 bases from J, the gap between germline ends came to 7 bases. The germline V gene encodes CDR1 SGHNT and CDR2 YENEEA. The CDR3 DNA follows: TGTGCCAGCAGCTTACGGGGAGAAAACATTCAGTACTTC. Protein sequence: CASSLRGENIQYF. Using reference TRBV11-3 and TRBJ2-4 for the parts outside the CDR3, the full variable domain is EAGVVQSPRYKIIEKKQPVAFWCNPISGHNTLYWYLQNLGQGPELLIRYENEEAVDDSQLPKDRFSAERLKGVDSTLKIQPAELGDSAVYLCASSLRGENIQYFGAGTRLSVL.

The chain links TRBV29-1 to TRBJ1-2; a possible D gene is TRBD1 (6 bases). The CDR3 loop spans 10 amino acids. The germline V gene encodes CDR1 SQVTM and CDR2 ANQGSEA. The V and J ends lost 7 bases and 8 bases respectively, with 11 bases between them. CDR3 protein: CSAGTSGYTF. Written as DNA, the CDR3 is TGCAGCGCTGGGACATCCGGCTACACCTTC.